The rows below give T cell receptor beta chains drawn from one sample of a study of human versus mouse CDR3 diversity and MHC coevolution. Clones were read by immunoSEQ multiplex PCR, and TCRdb kept only the in-frame ones, dropping some. The sample comprises roughly 86,000 clones, roughly 93% of which are singletons, and approximately 1.4% rests with the top ten. Specimen: naive CD4+ T cells from blood. These TCRs come from a person aged 30 to 70 in good health. CDR3s include the opening cysteine and the closing phenylalanine or tryptophan. The D gene is left open where the match is weak. For some rows the clone size is stated as once, few or many, or as a class when expanded; others skip it.

>TRBD2|TRBJ2-7|TRBV6-5|-
CASSPAGEKQYF
TGTGCCAGCAGCCCGGCGGGGGAGAAGCAGTACTTC
>TRBD2|TRBJ2-7|TRBV7-9|once
CASHWASGRESINEQYF
TGTGCCAGCCACTGGGCTAGCGGGAGGGAAAGTATTAACGAGCAGTACTTC
>TRBD1|TRBJ2-3|TRBV11-3|-
CASSFRTGGSTDTQYF
TGTGCCAGCAGCTTCCGGACAGGGGGCTCGACAGATACGCAGTATTTT
>TRBD1|TRBJ2-7|TRBV18|once
CASSPRQGATHEQYF
TGTGCCAGCTCACCCCGACAGGGGGCGACCCACGAGCAGTACTTC
>TRBD2|TRBJ2-1|TRBV5-1|-
CASSRGTSGGRSEQFF
TGCGCCAGCAGCAGAGGGACTAGCGGGGGGAGGAGTGAGCAGTTCTTC
>-|TRBJ2-7|TRBV9|-
CASSPRQDSLYEQYF
TGTGCCAGCAGCCCCCGTCAAGACAGCCTCTACGAGCAGTACTTC
>-|TRBJ2-5|TRBV27|-
CASSLSNQETQYF
TGTGCCAGCAGTTTATCTAATCAAGAGACCCAGTACTTC
>-|TRBJ2-5|TRBV5-4|-
CASSPSPVEETQYF
TGTGCCAGCAGCCCCTCCCCGGTGGAGGAGACCCAGTACTTC
>-|TRBJ1-4|TRBV27|-
CASSPATNEKLFF
TGTGCCAGCAGTCCCGCAACTAATGAAAAACTGTTTTTT
>TRBD1|TRBJ2-7|TRBV6-6|-
CASSGTGYEQYF
TGTGCCAGCAGCGGGACAGGGTACGAGCAGTACTTC
>-|TRBJ1-5|TRBV19|once
CASSFTRSNQPQHF
TGTGCCAGTAGTTTCACGAGGAGCAATCAGCCCCAGCATTTT
>-|TRBJ1-5|TRBV6-1|-
CASSEANSNQPQHF
TGTGCCAGCAGTGAAGCCAATAGCAATCAGCCCCAGCATTTT
>-|TRBJ1-1|TRBV11-2|-
CASSLGWGRRTEAFF
TGTGCCAGCAGCTTGGGGTGGGGGCGCCGAACTGAAGCTTTCTTT
>TRBD1|TRBJ2-7|TRBV18|-
CASSPAGTGGYEQYF
TGTGCCAGCTCACCCGCCGGGACAGGGGGCTACGAGCAGTACTTC
>TRBD2|TRBJ2-3|TRBV5-6|-
CASSLTSGDTQYF
TGTGCCAGCAGCTTGACTAGCGGAGATACGCAGTATTTT
>TRBD2|TRBJ2-1|TRBV6-6|-
CASVWSLAGGQEQFF
TGTGCCAGCGTCTGGTCTCTAGCGGGGGGGCAGGAGCAGTTCTTC
>TRBD1|TRBJ1-3|TRBV10-3|-
CAISSRGENTIYF
TGTGCCATCAGTAGCAGGGGGGAGAACACCATATATTTT
>-|TRBJ2-7|TRBV9|-
CASSSGGGGEQYF
TGTGCCAGCAGCTCAGGGGGAGGAGGAGAGCAGTACTTC
>-|TRBJ1-2|TRBV18|-
CASSPSGSSNYGYTF
TGTGCCAGCTCACCCTCCGGGTCTTCTAACTATGGCTACACCTTC
>-|TRBJ2-1|TRBV6-5|-
CASSYSAGGLKFF
TGTGCCAGCAGTTACTCGGCAGGAGGGCTCAAGTTCTTC
>TRBD2|TRBJ2-1|TRBV7-9|-
CASSLVIGAGGGDEQFF
TGTGCCAGCAGCTTAGTGATCGGAGCGGGGGGTGGTGATGAGCAGTTCTTC
>-|TRBJ2-2|TRBV6-4|once
CASSREDTGELFF
TGTGCCAGCAGCAGGGAGGACACCGGGGAGCTGTTTTTT
>-|TRBJ2-2|TRBV5-4|-
CASSLPTGSRGELFF
TGTGCCAGCAGCTTGCCCACAGGGTCCCGCGGGGAGCTGTTTTTT
>TRBD2|TRBJ2-5|TRBV4-2|-
CASSTGLKETQYF
TGTGCCAGCAGCACGGGACTAAAAGAGACCCAGTACTTC
>TRBD2|TRBJ2-1|TRBV7-6|once
CASSLVSAGAYNEQFF
TGTGCCAGCAGCTTAGTTTCGGCGGGAGCCTACAATGAGCAGTTCTTC
>-|TRBJ2-1|TRBV10-3|-
CAISESGVWQGRDEQFF
TGTGCCATCAGTGAGTCAGGCGTGTGGCAGGGGAGGGATGAGCAGTTCTTC
>TRBD1|TRBJ2-7|TRBV28|-
CASSLKGGLYEQYF
TGTGCCAGCAGTTTGAAAGGGGGCCTCTACGAGCAGTACTTC
>-|TRBJ2-3|TRBV7-3|-
CASSLSRGTDTQYF
TGTGCCAGCAGCTTATCCCGGGGCACAGATACGCAGTATTTT